The rows below give T cell receptor beta chains drawn from one sample of a study of T cell repertoires in cytomegalovirus infection. TCRdb independently ran MiXCR on the reads; one entry per CDR3 protein. Among 490,000 or so distinct CDR3 sequences, about 11% were seen once, and the ten largest hold approximately 10%. The source material was PBMCs. These receptors all stem from a human donor in good health (CMV status not recorded). Some clones in this sample may be carry-over from other donors' samples. Each CDR3 is given with its conserved first and last residue. Fields, in order: V gene, CDR3 length, J gene, CDR3 protein.

V gene: TRBV10-3
CDR3 length: 12
J gene: TRBJ2-1
CDR3 protein: CAISELGDEQFF

V gene: TRBV28
CDR3 length: 13
J gene: TRBJ2-4
CDR3 protein: CASSIRGSDIQYF

V gene: TRBV27
CDR3 length: 14
J gene: TRBJ2-1
CDR3 protein: CASSPRGLYNEQFF

V gene: TRBV27
CDR3 length: 14
J gene: TRBJ2-1
CDR3 protein: CASSPAGGHNEQFF

V gene: TRBV6-2/TRBV6-3
CDR3 length: 18
J gene: TRBJ2-7
CDR3 protein: CASTPRSGTWGGRAEQYF

V gene: TRBV9
CDR3 length: 13
J gene: TRBJ1-1
CDR3 protein: CASSVPASGDRVF

V gene: TRBV2
CDR3 length: 14
J gene: TRBJ2-2
CDR3 protein: CASMREGSTGELFF

V gene: TRBV29-1
CDR3 length: 13
J gene: TRBJ2-7
CDR3 protein: CSVVFHRANEQYF

V gene: TRBV25-1
CDR3 length: 14
J gene: TRBJ1-2
CDR3 protein: CASWGARGYGGYTF

V gene: TRBV19
CDR3 length: 11
J gene: TRBJ1-2
CDR3 protein: CASSQGGGYTF

V gene: TRBV28
CDR3 length: 15
J gene: TRBJ1-5
CDR3 protein: CASSLFGQGNQPQHF

V gene: TRBV28
CDR3 length: 17
J gene: TRBJ2-7
CDR3 protein: CASSALKGDRITYEQYF

V gene: TRBV12-3/TRBV12-4
CDR3 length: 14
J gene: TRBJ2-7
CDR3 protein: CASSLARSSYEQYF

V gene: TRBV27
CDR3 length: 15
J gene: TRBJ1-1
CDR3 protein: CASSLTRRGGTEAFF

V gene: TRBV20-1
CDR3 length: 15
J gene: TRBJ2-1
CDR3 protein: CSALDSSGHYNEQFF

V gene: TRBV7-3
CDR3 length: 13
J gene: TRBJ1-1
CDR3 protein: CASSLYPNTEAFF

V gene: TRBV5-1
CDR3 length: 15
J gene: TRBJ2-3
CDR3 protein: CASSLAAVAFGTQYF

V gene: TRBV7-9
CDR3 length: 13
J gene: TRBJ2-1
CDR3 protein: CATRQGQRNEQFF

V gene: TRBV9
CDR3 length: 16
J gene: TRBJ2-2
CDR3 protein: CASSSWTSGNTGELFF

V gene: TRBV28
CDR3 length: 13
J gene: TRBJ1-6
CDR3 protein: CASSSGANSPLHF

V gene: TRBV14
CDR3 length: 15
J gene: TRBJ2-7
CDR3 protein: CASSQPGTGPYEQYF

V gene: TRBV7-8
CDR3 length: 16
J gene: TRBJ2-1
CDR3 protein: CASSLTPGGLRNEQFF

V gene: TRBV7-8
CDR3 length: 15
J gene: TRBJ2-3
CDR3 protein: CASRYLAGSTDTQYF

V gene: TRBV20-1
CDR3 length: 15
J gene: TRBJ1-6
CDR3 protein: CSAREVDRENSPLHF

V gene: TRBV6-1
CDR3 length: 16
J gene: TRBJ2-3
CDR3 protein: CASSRDGTGRSDTQYF